This entry lists 15 T cell receptor beta chains sequenced from one sample in a study of T cell responses to AZD1222 COVID-19 vaccine. Assay: immunoSEQ multiplex PCR; the TCRdb copy retains only in-frame clones and omits some. Among roughly 160,000 clones listed, around nine tenths were seen once. The sequenced sample was peripheral blood, obtained on day 0 of AZD1222 vaccination. These receptors were taken from an adult in good health.

The rearrangement links TRBV9 to TRBJ1-2, with 7 bases fitting TRBD1. The J segment lost 4 bases and the V segment lost 0 bases, leaving 6 bases of the junction unmatched. This CDR3 spans 15 amino acids. CDR1 and CDR2 (germline): SGDLS, YYNGEE. CDR3 region: CASSVGPGQTYGYTF. CDR3 nucleotide sequence: TGTGCCAGCAGCGTAGGTCCGGGACAGACCTATGGCTACACCTTC.

This chain joins TRBV7-3 and TRBJ2-3; D is perhaps TRBD2 (5 bases). V shed 6 bases and J shed 5 bases, with 9 bases lying between them. CDR1 SGHTA and CDR2 FQGTGA come from the germline V gene. The CDR3 length is 12 residues. The chain's CDR3 is CASSLSGDTQYF. CDR3 coding DNA: TGTGCCAGCAGTCTAAGCGGAGATACGCAGTATTTT.

The V call is TRBV27, the J call TRBJ2-1; perhaps D is TRBD1 or TRBD2 (7 bases each). Per germline, CDR1 MNHEY and CDR2 SMNVEV (reference sequence). CDR3 size: 13 residues. Trimming took off 6 bases at V and 7 bases at J, with 13 bases between the two ends. The CDR3 reads CASRRQGGNEQFF. CDR3 nucleotides: TGTGCCAGCAGACGACAGGGAGGGAATGAGCAGTTCTTC.

This chain uses TRBV6-2 or TRBV6-3 with TRBJ1-6, with D hard to call. Germline V gives CDR1 MNHEY, CDR2 SVGEGT. Trimming shortened V by 6 bases and J by 2 bases, and 5 bases separated the two germline ends. The CDR3 sequence is 13 residues long. As DNA, the CDR3 is TGTGCCAGCAGCCCGGCCTATAATTCACCCCTCCACTTT. Translation: CASSPAYNSPLHF.

The chain links TRBV20-1 to TRBJ1-1, with D perhaps TRBD1 (6 bases). Germline CDR1 DFQATT, CDR2 SNEGSKA (reference sequence). The CDR3 sequence is 14 residues long. V lost 3 bases, J lost 2 bases, and 13 bases lay in between. The CDR3 region has the DNA TGCAGTGCTAGTTTTAGACAGGCTAACACTGAAGCTTTCTTT. This encodes CSASFRQANTEAFF.

The chain combines TRBV6-5 with TRBJ2-5, with TRBD1 matching over 7 bases. This CDR3 comprises 15 residues. Germline values: CDR1 MNHEY, CDR2 SVGAGI. V shed 6 bases and J 2 bases; nucleotides not matched to a gene: 9. The CDR3 bases are TGTGCCAGCAGCCACACCATGGGACAGCAAGAGACCCAGTACTTC. Protein product: CASSHTMGQQETQYF.

The gene calls are TRBV7-3 and TRBJ2-1, with D perhaps matching TRBD2 (5 bases). Germline CDR1 SGHTA, CDR2 FQGTGA. CDR3 length: 15 residues. V shed 3 bases and J shed 8 bases, with 17 bases lying between them. This chain's CDR3 is CASSLEAAPAHEQFF. For the CDR3, the DNA is TGTGCCAGCAGCTTGGAGGCGGCTCCCGCCCATGAGCAGTTCTTC. Full variable domain (missing parts from reference TRBV7-3 and TRBJ2-1): GAGVSQTPSNKVTEKGKYVELRCDPISGHTALYWYRQSLGQGPEFLIYFQGTGAADDSGLPNDRFFAVRPEGSVSTLKIQRTERGDSAVYLCASSLEAAPAHEQFFGPGTRLTVL.

This chain connects TRBV5-8 to TRBJ1-5, with D perhaps matching TRBD1 (5 bases). The CDR3 has 18 residues. CDR1 and CDR2 (germline): SGHTS, YDEGEE. Deletions cut 4 bases from V and 0 bases from J, with 20 bases between. CDR3 protein: CASSPRPGVSASNQPQHF. The DNA for the CDR3 is TGTGCCAGCAGCCCCCGACCGGGGGTGAGTGCTAGCAATCAGCCCCAGCATTTT.

The CDR3 sequence is CASSFRTDTQYF. For the CDR3, the DNA is TGTGCCAGCAGCTTCCGCACAGATACGCAGTATTTT. V is TRBV5-8 and J is TRBJ2-3; D unresolved. Germline values: CDR1 SGHTS, CDR2 YDEGEE. V was shortened by 2 bases and J by 1 base, with 2 bases between the two germline ends. CDR3 length: 12 amino acids.

The chain combines TRBV30 with TRBJ1-5; D remains unclear. This CDR3 contains 14 residues. Germline CDR1 reads GTSNPN; CDR2 reads SVGIG (reference sequence). V was pared by 2 bases and J by 2 bases, with 10 bases between. This CDR3 is CAWSPNFGNQPQHF. The CDR3 coding sequence is TGTGCCTGGAGTCCCAATTTTGGCAATCAGCCCCAGCATTTT.

The chain combines TRBV21-1 with TRBJ1-2; the table's D gene call, TRBD1, was not cross checked with the DNA. TRBV21-1 is a pseudogene. The CDR3 extends over 18 amino acids. The CDR3 sequence: CASSTLGQLPYLNYGYTF. The CDR3, as DNA: TGTGCCAGCAGCACCCTCGGACAGCTACCATACTTAAACTATGGCTACACCTTC.

The chain carries TRBV27 and TRBJ1-2; 8 bases align to TRBD1. Per the germline V gene, CDR1 is MNHEY and CDR2 is SMNVEV (reference sequence). V lost 7 bases, J lost 4 bases, and 8 bases stayed unmatched. The CDR3 has 14 amino acids. The CDR3 region is CASTDGQGLYGYTF. CDR3 nucleotide sequence: TGTGCCAGCACCGACGGACAGGGACTCTATGGCTACACCTTC.

The chain combines TRBV3-1 (or the pseudogene TRBV3-2) with TRBJ2-3; 8 nucleotides align to TRBD2. Germline trimming cut 4 bases from V and 5 bases from J; bases unmatched to any gene: 11. CDR3 length: 16 amino acids. Germline values: CDR1 LGHDT, CDR2 YNNKEL (reference sequence). DNA for the CDR3: TGTGCCAGCAGCCTCGAACCGGGACTAGGGGAAGATACGCAGTATTTT. Its protein is CASSLEPGLGEDTQYF.

The genes are TRBV5-5 and TRBJ1-6; the D is unclear. Germline-derived CDR1 and CDR2 are SGHKS and YYEKEE (reference sequence). The CDR3 is 14 amino acids. V was trimmed by 0 bases and J by 11 bases, leaving 12 bases between them. The DNA for the CDR3 is TGTGCCAGCAGCTTGGAGGTGGGGAGGACACCCCTCCACTTT. Translated, it gives CASSLEVGRTPLHF. Full variable domain (remainder filled in from reference TRBV5-5 and TRBJ1-6): DAGVTQSPTHLIKTRGQQVTLRCSPISGHKSVSWYQQVLGQGPQFIFQYYEKEERGRGNFPDRFSARQFPNYSSELNVNALLLGDSALYLCASSLEVGRTPLHFGNGTRLTVT.

The chain combines TRBV19 with TRBJ1-2, with TRBD1 matching over 7 bases. V lost 6 bases, J lost 2 bases, and 6 bases stayed unmatched. The CDR3 has 14 amino acids. Per germline, CDR1 LNHDA and CDR2 SQIVND (reference sequence). The CDR3 sequence is CASRPTGPNYGYTF. CDR3 nucleotide sequence: TGTGCCAGTAGGCCGACAGGGCCGAACTATGGCTACACCTTC.